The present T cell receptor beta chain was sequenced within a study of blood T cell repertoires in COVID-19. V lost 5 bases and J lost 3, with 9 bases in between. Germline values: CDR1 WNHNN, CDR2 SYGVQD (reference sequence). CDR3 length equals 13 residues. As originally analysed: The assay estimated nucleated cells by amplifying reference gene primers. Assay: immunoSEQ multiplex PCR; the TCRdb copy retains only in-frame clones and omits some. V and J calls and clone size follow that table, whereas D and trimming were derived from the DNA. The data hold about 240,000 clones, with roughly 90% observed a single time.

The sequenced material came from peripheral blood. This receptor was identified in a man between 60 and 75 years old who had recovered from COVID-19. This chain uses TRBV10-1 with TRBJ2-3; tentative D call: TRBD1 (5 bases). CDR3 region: CASSWPGTDTQYF. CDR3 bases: TGCGCCAGCAGTTGGCCAGGGACAGATACGCAGTATTTT.